A selection of T cell receptor beta chains follows, all from one sample in a study of Ad26.COV2.S vaccination and SARS-CoV-2 variants. The assay was immunoSEQ multiplex PCR, and TCRdb's table has in-frame clones only and misses some. This table holds approximately 300,000 clones, 85% found once. This specimen was peripheral blood, taken in a trial of Ad26.COV2.S vaccine versus placebo. The receptors shown here come from a person between 18 and 60 years old who received the Ad26.COV2.S COVID-19 vaccine or a placebo. Each CDR3 is given with its conserved first and last residue. The D gene is left open where the match is weak. The size of a clone is reported for some rows only, either as once, few or many, or as a class for expanded clones.

TRBJ2-5,NA,TRBV6-5,NA,CASSPFGETQYF,TGTGCCAGCAGTCCTTTCGGGGAGACCCAGTACTTC
TRBJ1-6,NA,TRBV30,NA,CAWSVLARSLHF,TGTGCCTGGAGTGTACTAGCTCGCTCCCTCCACTTT
TRBJ2-2,once,TRBV3-1/TRBV3-2,TRBD2,CASSLGLAGTFGTGELFF,TGTGCCAGCAGCCTCGGACTAGCGGGGACGTTTGGCACCGGGGAGCTGTTTTTT
TRBJ2-2,NA,TRBV24-1,NA,CATSDMELSNTGELFF,TGTGCCACCAGTGATATGGAACTATCGAACACCGGGGAGCTGTTTTTT
TRBJ1-6,few,TRBV18,NA,CASSPVRESPLHF,TGTGCCAGCTCACCTGTTAGGGAATCACCCCTCCACTTT
TRBJ2-2,NA,TRBV11-3,NA,CASSAQRAGELFF,TGTGCCAGCAGCGCCCAGCGGGCCGGGGAGCTGTTTTTT
TRBJ1-2,NA,TRBV27,NA,CASSLRGANYGYTF,TGTGCCAGCAGTTTAAGGGGAGCTAACTATGGCTACACCTTC
TRBJ1-5,NA,TRBV28,NA,CASSPVSNQPQHF,TGTGCCAGCAGTCCTGTTAGCAATCAGCCCCAGCATTTT
TRBJ2-7,NA,TRBV29-1,TRBD2,CSVPKPGGYYEQYF,TGCAGCGTCCCGAAGCCGGGAGGCTACTACGAGCAGTACTTC
TRBJ1-2,NA,TRBV6-4,NA,CASCGTGRVRYGYTF,TGTGCCAGCTGTGGCACAGGGAGAGTTCGGTATGGCTACACCTTC
TRBJ1-6,NA,TRBV6-6,NA,CASSYDYNSPLHF,TGTGCCAGCAGTTACGACTATAATTCACCCCTCCACTTT
TRBJ2-7,NA,TRBV6-1,NA,CASSEDGGSGFHEQYF,TGTGCCAGCAGTGAAGATGGGGGCTCGGGGTTCCACGAGCAGTACTTC
TRBJ2-2,NA,TRBV19,TRBD1,CASSVGTETGELFF,TGTGCCAGTAGTGTCGGGACAGAGACCGGGGAGCTGTTTTTT
TRBJ2-7,NA,TRBV7-6,NA,CASSFRGVGFEQYF,TGTGCCAGCAGCTTCCGGGGAGTTGGATTTGAGCAGTACTTC
TRBJ2-7,NA,TRBV2,NA,CASSARYEQYF,TGTGCCAGCAGTGCCCGATACGAGCAGTACTTC
TRBJ1-3,NA,TRBV29-1,TRBD1,CSVGQGTGNTIYF,TGCAGCGTCGGACAGGGGACTGGAAACACCATATATTTT
TRBJ1-4,NA,TRBV5-1,NA,CASSLVDSKNEKLFF,TGCGCCAGCAGCTTGGTGGACAGCAAAAATGAAAAACTGTTTTTT
TRBJ1-2,NA,TRBV30,NA,CAWSVGGIHYGYTF,TGTGCCTGGAGTGTTGGGGGAATCCACTATGGCTACACCTTC
TRBJ1-5,NA,TRBV28,NA,CASSGLVINQPQHF,TGTGCCAGCAGTGGTTTGGTGATCAATCAGCCCCAGCATTTT
TRBJ2-3,NA,TRBV7-8,NA,CASSVSTDTQYF,TGTGCCAGCAGCGTTTCCACAGATACGCAGTATTTT
TRBJ2-7,NA,TRBV5-1,NA,CASSLGGTSYEQYF,TGCGCCAGCAGCTTAGGGGGAACCTCCTACGAGCAGTACTTC
TRBJ1-3,NA,TRBV5-1,TRBD1,CASSLGDRLSSGNTIYF,TGCGCCAGCAGCCTTGGGGACAGACTGAGCTCTGGAAACACCATATATTTT
TRBJ2-1,once,TRBV2,NA,CASRARGDDEQFF,TGTGCCAGCAGAGCACGTGGGGACGATGAGCAGTTCTTC
TRBJ1-3,few,TRBV7-9,NA,CASSLGQGSGNTIYF,TGTGCCAGCAGCCTGGGACAAGGGTCTGGAAACACCATATATTTT
TRBJ1-3,few,TRBV11-2,NA,CASSLTGGSYSGNTIYF,TGTGCCAGCAGCCTTACCGGGGGTTCCTACTCTGGAAACACCATATATTTT
TRBJ1-1,NA,TRBV5-1,NA,CASSPTGGTIRNTEAFF,TGCGCCAGCAGCCCAACCGGGGGGACGATTAGGAACACTGAAGCTTTCTTT
TRBJ2-3,once,TRBV5-5,NA,CASSFTDTQYF,TGTGCCAGCAGCTTCACAGATACGCAGTATTTT
TRBJ1-2,NA,TRBV11-3,NA,CASSLRGGYGYTF,TGTGCCAGCAGCTTACGTGGCGGGTATGGCTACACCTTC
TRBJ2-6,NA,TRBV11-2,NA,CASSVQGANVLTF,TGTGCCAGCAGCGTTCAGGGGGCCAACGTCCTGACTTTC
TRBJ2-7,NA,TRBV7-3,NA,CASSEGGWGSEQYF,TGTGCCAGCAGCGAGGGGGGCTGGGGCTCCGAGCAGTACTTC
TRBJ2-3,NA,TRBV11-2,NA,CASGGGVTDTQYF,TGTGCCAGCGGCGGGGGCGTCACAGATACGCAGTATTTT
TRBJ2-3,NA,TRBV6-6,TRBD2,CASSYSSGGATDTQYF,TGTGCCAGCAGTTACTCGAGCGGGGGGGCCACAGATACGCAGTATTTT
TRBJ2-3,NA,TRBV7-9,NA,CASSLRLGDRDTQYF,TGTGCCAGCAGCTTAAGGCTTGGGGACCGAGATACGCAGTATTTT
TRBJ1-1,NA,TRBV3-1/TRBV3-2,NA,CASSQDTGSAFF,TGTGCCAGCAGCCAGGATACAGGGTCAGCTTTCTTT
TRBJ2-3,NA,TRBV2,TRBD2,CASRIGGASTDTQYF,TGTGCCAGCAGGATCGGGGGGGCAAGCACAGATACGCAGTATTTT
TRBJ2-1,once,TRBV5-1,NA,CASSKLTGDSYNEQFF,TGCGCCAGCAGCAAATTAACAGGAGACTCCTACAATGAGCAGTTCTTC
TRBJ2-2,NA,TRBV5-1,NA,CASSPLRGPSTGELFF,TGCGCCAGCAGCCCCCTTCGGGGTCCGAGCACCGGGGAGCTGTTTTTT
TRBJ2-3,NA,TRBV7-9,TRBD2,CASSPSSGLADTDTQYF,TGTGCCAGCAGCCCATCATCGGGACTAGCGGACACAGATACGCAGTATTTT
TRBJ2-7,NA,TRBV7-6,TRBD1,CASSPTGGSYEQYF,TGTGCCAGCAGCCCGACAGGGGGCTCCTACGAGCAGTACTTC
TRBJ2-5,NA,TRBV5-1,NA,CASSLDWGGGRETQYF,TGCGCCAGCAGCTTGGATTGGGGAGGGGGTCGAGAGACCCAGTACTTC
TRBJ2-5,NA,TRBV7-9,TRBD2,CASSSVAGFRETQYF,TGTGCCAGCAGCTCGGTAGCGGGGTTCAGGGAGACCCAGTACTTC
TRBJ2-5,NA,TRBV7-9,TRBD2,CACWTSGGALGETQYF,TGTGCCTGTTGGACTAGCGGGGGGGCACTCGGAGAGACCCAGTACTTC
TRBJ2-7,NA,TRBV28,TRBD2,CASSFSWTSGGYEQYF,TGTGCCAGCAGTTTCTCCTGGACTAGCGGGGGGTACGAGCAGTACTTC
TRBJ2-2,NA,TRBV6-6,NA,CASSWQVGSGTGELFF,TGTGCCAGCAGTTGGCAAGTGGGTTCGGGAACCGGGGAGCTGTTTTTT
TRBJ2-1,NA,TRBV5-4,NA,CASSPDAGGRGSNEQFF,TGTGCCAGCAGCCCCGACGCAGGCGGCAGGGGTAGCAATGAGCAGTTCTTC
TRBJ2-1,NA,TRBV5-1,NA,CASSLMTGNSYNEQFF,TGCGCCAGCAGCTTGATGACAGGAAACTCCTACAATGAGCAGTTCTTC
TRBJ2-3,NA,TRBV7-6,NA,CASSFRQGDTQYF,TGTGCCAGCAGCTTTCGCCAGGGAGATACGCAGTATTTT